One sample yielded the 17 T cell receptor beta chains listed below, sequenced in a study of T cell responses to AZD1222 COVID-19 vaccine. Profiling relied on immunoSEQ multiplex PCR, and the TCRdb table lists in-frame clones only, not all of them. The sample shows over 100,000 clones, around 90% of them seen only once. Sequencing was performed on peripheral blood, taken on day 0 of AZD1222 vaccination. All receptors derive from an adult in good health.

This clone has a single count. This chain joins TRBV18 and TRBJ2-1, with TRBD2 as a possible D gene (5 bases). Per the germline V gene, CDR1 is KGHSH and CDR2 is LQKENI. The V gene lost 0 bases and the J gene lost 12 bases, with 9 bases spanning the gap. The CDR3 sequence is 12 residues long. The CDR3 protein is CASSPPNEGQFF. As DNA, the CDR3 is TGTGCCAGCTCACCACCAAACGAGGGGCAGTTCTTC.

CDR3 coding DNA: TGTGCCAGCTCCCCTTACCGACGGGATGTGCAGTACTTC. Encoded protein: CASSPYRRDVQYF. The V call is TRBV27, the J call TRBJ2-7; weak D call: TRBD2 (5 bases). V was cut by 8 bases and J by 9 bases, with 20 bases left in between. Germline CDR1 MNHEY, CDR2 SMNVEV (reference sequence). The CDR3 is 13 amino acids.

The chain recombines TRBV19 with TRBJ1-5; D is unclear. The length of the CDR3 is 13 residues. Deletions cut 6 bases from V and 7 bases from J, with 13 bases between. Per the germline V gene, CDR1 is LNHDA and CDR2 is SQIVND (reference sequence). The DNA for the CDR3 is TGTGCCAGTAGGTCCGTACTTCAACAGCCCCAGCATTTT. As protein: CASRSVLQQPQHF.

The chain uses TRBV29-1 and TRBJ1-1; D gene ambiguous. CDR1 is SQVTM and CDR2 is ANQGSEA in the germline V gene. The CDR3 extends over 12 amino acids. Trimming removed 6 bases at V and 1 base at J, with 9 bases between. The CDR3: CSVAQRNTEAFF. The CDR3 coding sequence is TGCAGCGTCGCCCAGCGGAACACTGAAGCTTTCTTT.

The rearrangement links TRBV5-1 to TRBJ1-2; 12 bases fit TRBD1. CDR1 and CDR2 (germline): SGHRS, YFSETQ. The CDR3 has 14 residues. V was pared by 3 bases and J by 5 bases, with 2 bases of the junction left unmatched. CDR3: CASSWGQGAYGYTF. The CDR3 coding sequence is TGCGCCAGCAGCTGGGGACAGGGGGCGTATGGCTACACCTTC.

This sequence joins TRBV11-2 and TRBJ1-6, with D tentatively TRBD1 (5 bases). V was cut by 5 bases and J by 7 bases, with 12 bases left in between. The CDR3 is 14 amino acids. Germline CDR1 is SGHAT and CDR2 is FQNNGV. In DNA, the CDR3 is TGTGCCAGCAGCATTACAGGAGAGAATTCACCCCTCCACTTT. As protein: CASSITGENSPLHF.

For the CDR3, the DNA is TGTGCCAGCTCACCCGGTACCACAGATACGCAGTATTTT. Protein product: CASSPGTTDTQYF. This chain joins TRBV18 and TRBJ2-3; D not certain. There are 13 residues in the CDR3. V lost 3 bases, J lost 2 bases, and 6 bases lay in between. Germline-derived CDR1 and CDR2 are KGHSH and LQKENI.

The chain links TRBV7-2 to TRBJ2-1; 11 bases are shared with TRBD2. V lost 4 bases to trimming and J lost 5 bases; unmatched junction nucleotides: 1. CDR3 length equals 14 residues. Per the germline V gene, CDR1 is SGHTA and CDR2 is FQGNSA. The CDR3: CASSSSGGHNEQFF. The DNA for the CDR3 is TGTGCCAGCAGCTCTAGCGGGGGGCACAATGAGCAGTTCTTC.

The V call is TRBV7-9, the J call TRBJ1-1, with 10 nucleotides matching TRBD1. The CDR3 has 14 amino acids. J gave up 3 bases and V 4 bases, and 2 bases lay outside the gene matches. Germline loops: CDR1 SEHNR, CDR2 FQNEAQ (reference sequence). CDR3 nucleotides: TGTGCCAGCAGCTCGGGACAGGGGTACACTGAAGCTTTCTTT. Translation: CASSSGQGYTEAFF.

The rearrangement links TRBV7-2 to TRBJ2-7, with TRBD2 as a possible D gene (6 bases). CDR1 and CDR2 from the germline V gene are SGHTA and FQGNSA. The germline V and J ends were trimmed by 1 base and 7 bases, with 17 bases remaining between them. This CDR3 is 15 amino acids long. The CDR3 protein is CASSLVSGGLGEQYF. The CDR3 DNA follows: TGTGCCAGCAGCTTAGTTAGCGGAGGGCTAGGGGAGCAGTACTTC.

This chain links TRBV5-4 with TRBJ2-7, with 8 bases fitting TRBD1. J lost 7 bases, V lost 5 bases, and 8 bases had no gene match. Germline CDR1 is SGHNT and CDR2 is YYREEE (reference sequence). CDR3 size: 13 residues. The CDR3: CASSRGQVYEQYF. CDR3 in DNA: TGTGCCAGCAGTCGGGGACAGGTATATGAGCAGTACTTC.

This sequence joins TRBV11-2 and TRBJ1-6, with D maybe TRBD1 (6 bases). In germline, CDR1 is SGHAT, CDR2 FQNNGV. The CDR3 extends over 15 amino acids. With 5 bases removed from V and 0 bases from J, the gap between germline ends came to 8 bases. The CDR3 is CASSRGGSYNSPLHF. CDR3 nucleotide sequence: TGTGCCAGCAGCAGGGGGGGCTCCTATAATTCACCCCTCCACTTT. The full variable domain, with the rest looked up from reference TRBV11-2 and TRBJ1-6, is EAGVAQSPRYKIIEKRQSVAFWCNPISGHATLYWYQQILGQGPKLLIQFQNNGVVDDSQLPKDRFSAERLKGVDSTLKIQPAKLEDSAVYLCASSRGGSYNSPLHFGNGTRLTVT.

The chain couples TRBV15 to TRBJ2-1; no reliable D call. Trimming shortened V by 0 bases and J by 5 bases, and 11 bases separated the two germline ends. The CDR3 sequence is 15 residues long. Per germline, CDR1 LNHNV and CDR2 YYDKDF (reference sequence). The CDR3 loop reads CATSRDSPPDNEQFF. The DNA for the CDR3 is TGTGCCACCAGCAGAGATTCACCTCCTGACAATGAGCAGTTCTTC.

In its sample, this clone was seen a few times. CDR3 residues: CASRSGNSYNSPLHF. CDR3 bases: TGTGCCAGCAGGTCCGGGAACTCCTATAATTCACCCCTCCACTTT. The chain uses TRBV6-5 and TRBJ1-6; unclear D gene. This CDR3 is 15 amino acids long. From germline, CDR1 is MNHEY and CDR2 SVGAGI. The V gene lost 6 bases and the J gene lost 0 bases, with 9 bases spanning the gap.

This clone appeared a few times. The chain carries TRBV18 and TRBJ1-1, with TRBD1 identical over 9 bases. The CDR3 contains 14 residues. The germline gives CDR1 KGHSH, CDR2 LQKENI. Unmatched junction bases numbered 5, after V lost 3 bases and J lost 6 bases. CDR3 sequence reads: CASSPRDRDPEAFF. Here the CDR3 DNA reads TGTGCCAGCTCACCGCGGGACAGGGATCCTGAAGCTTTCTTT.

V gene TRBV10-3 combines with J gene TRBJ2-7; 14 nucleotides line up with TRBD2. The junction had 6 bases not matched to a gene; V was cut back by 4 bases and J by 7 bases. This CDR3 has 15 residues. CDR1 is ENHRY, CDR2 SYGVKD, per germline. The chain's CDR3 is CAISAGLAGGGEQYF. The DNA for the CDR3 is TGTGCCATCAGTGCCGGACTAGCGGGGGGCGGGGAGCAGTACTTC.

V and J are TRBV5-4 and TRBJ2-7; 8 bases agree with TRBD2. The V segment lost 2 bases and the J segment 2 bases; nucleotides outside the gene matches: 9. This CDR3 contains 16 residues. Germline-derived CDR1 and CDR2 are SGHNT and YYREEE (reference sequence). The chain's CDR3 is CASSLASGSVTYEQYF. The DNA for the CDR3 is TGTGCCAGCAGCTTAGCGAGCGGGAGTGTGACCTACGAGCAGTACTTC.